Listed here are 12 T cell receptor beta chains from one sample, sequenced in a study of T-cell reconstitution after alpha-beta-depleted transplantation in children. A library of TCRbeta sequences, prepared with unique molecular identifiers, was generated. TCRdb independently ran MiXCR on the PCR reads; one entry per CDR3 protein. The sample lists about 900,000 distinct CDR3 sequences; 25% to 35% were seen once. The sequences come from PBMCs, mostly from graft donor cells, collected 360 days after TCRalphabeta/CD19-depleted stem cell transplant. The receptor set was obtained from a boy in the first two years of life who had a stem cell transplant for SCID, so the T cells may come from the graft donor.

This clonotype was found once. This chain joins TRBV6-5 and TRBJ1-3, with no clear D. Germline V CDR1 and CDR2: MNHEY, SVGAGI. Between the trimmed V and J ends, which lost 3 bases and 0 bases, there was a span of 12 bases. The CDR3 length is 16 residues. CDR3 sequence reads: CASSYSGSSSGNTIYF. The CDR3 bases are TGTGCCAGCAGTTATTCGGGGTCCAGCTCTGGAAACACCATATATTTT.

The CDR3, as DNA: TGTGCCAGCAGCTTAAGGGGGGGCGGGACAGGGGCCCACGAGCAGTACTTC. Residues: CASSLRGGGTGAHEQYF. V usage is TRBV7-3 and J usage is TRBJ2-7; TRBD1 agrees at 10 bases. This CDR3 has 17 amino acids. V lost 1 base, J lost 5 bases, and 11 bases stayed unmatched. Germline V gene data show CDR1 as SGHTA and CDR2 as FQGTGA. Full variable domain (remainder filled in from reference TRBV7-3 and TRBJ2-7): GAGVSQTPSNKVTEKGKYVELRCDPISGHTALYWYRQSLGQGPEFLIYFQGTGAADDSGLPNDRFFAVRPEGSVSTLKIQRTERGDSAVYLCASSLRGGGTGAHEQYFGPGTRLTVT.

The rearrangement uses TRBV5-1 and TRBJ1-4; a weak D match, TRBD1 (5 bases). Germline V lookup: CDR1 SGHRS, CDR2 YFSETQ. The CDR3 length is 16 residues. The ends were cut back, 0 bases at V and 0 bases at J, with 9 bases in the middle. CDR3 loop: CASSLEQGATNEKLFF. CDR3 in DNA: TGCGCCAGCAGCTTGGAGCAGGGAGCAACTAATGAAAAACTGTTTTTT.

This clonotype has a handful of counts. The chain links TRBV20-1 to TRBJ2-7; D gene ambiguous. From germline, CDR1 is DFQATT and CDR2 SNEGSKA (reference sequence). Trimming took off 1 base at V and 1 base at J, with 11 bases between the two ends. CDR3 length equals 14 residues. The CDR3 here is CSARVPIPSYEQYF. The CDR3 DNA reads as TGCAGTGCTAGAGTTCCGATTCCGTCCTACGAGCAGTACTTC.

This clonotype was counted only a few times. V usage is TRBV2 and J usage is TRBJ2-3, with 10 bases matching TRBD1. The trim removed 6 bases at V and 7 bases at J, leaving 16 bases unmatched. The CDR3 covers 17 residues. The germline V gene encodes CDR1 SNHLY and CDR2 FYNNEI. CDR3 sequence (DNA): TGTGCCAGCAGCGACGACAGGGGGCGCTCCTTTCCCTATACGCAGTATTTT. Translating gives CASSDDRGRSFPYTQYF. The whole variable domain, remainder taken from reference TRBV2 and TRBJ2-3, is EPEVTQTPSHQVTQMGQEVILRCVPISNHLYFYWYRQILGQKVEFLVSFYNNEISEKSEIFDDQFSVERPDGSNFTLKIRSTKLEDSAMYFCASSDDRGRSFPYTQYFGPGTRLTVL.

Here the CDR3 reads CASRARFVPLDTEAFF. CDR3 bases: TGTGCCAGCAGAGCCCGTTTTGTTCCGTTGGACACTGAAGCTTTCTTT. The chain carries TRBV2 and TRBJ1-1; D is undetermined. V shed 6 bases and J shed 3 bases, with 20 bases lying between them. There are 16 residues in the CDR3. Germline V CDR1 and CDR2: SNHLY, FYNNEI.

This clonotype occurred many times. The chain combines TRBV3-1 with TRBJ2-1; D may be TRBD2 (6 bases). The CDR3 is 15 amino acids. V was cut by 6 bases and J by 0 bases, with 12 bases left in between. CDR1 and CDR2 from the germline V gene are LGHDT and YNNKEL (reference sequence). CDR3 region: CASREGRSSYNEQFF. The DNA for the CDR3 is TGTGCCAGCAGGGAGGGACGAAGCTCCTACAATGAGCAGTTCTTC.

This chain uses TRBV20-1 with TRBJ2-1; TRBD2 matches at 9 bases. In germline, CDR1 is DFQATT, CDR2 SNEGSKA (reference sequence). The CDR3 has 13 amino acids. Losses at the gene ends were 3 bases for V and 6 bases for J; bases not matched to a gene: 3. CDR3 sequence: CSASLAGSNEQFF. For the CDR3, the DNA is TGCAGTGCTAGCCTAGCGGGGAGCAATGAGCAGTTCTTC.

This clonotype was found a few times. The genes are TRBV6-1 and TRBJ2-7; 7 nucleotides match TRBD1. Per the germline V gene, CDR1 is MNHNS and CDR2 is SASEGT. CDR3 length equals 16 residues. V lost 3 bases, J lost 2 bases, and 10 bases stayed unmatched. CDR3: CASSEWTGLVTYEQYF. CDR3 DNA: TGTGCCAGCAGTGAGTGGACAGGCTTAGTCACCTACGAGCAGTACTTC.

This sequence joins TRBV7-2 and TRBJ2-1, with TRBD2 matching 11 bases. In germline, CDR1 is SGHTA, CDR2 FQGNSA. The trim removed 6 bases at V and 4 bases at J, leaving 8 bases unmatched. This CDR3 spans 16 amino acids. CDR3 nucleotide sequence: TGTGCCAGCAGTCCCGTGGGACTAGCGGTTTACAATGAGCAGTTCTTC. It codes for CASSPVGLAVYNEQFF.

V usage is TRBV20-1 and J usage is TRBJ1-1, with D unclear. Trimming removed 0 bases from V and 7 bases from J, with 21 bases in between. This CDR3 has 16 residues. CDR1 DFQATT and CDR2 SNEGSKA come from the germline V gene (reference sequence). CDR3 sequence: CSARDSGSKAPFEAFF. The CDR3 bases are TGCAGTGCTAGAGATAGTGGGAGTAAAGCACCATTTGAAGCTTTCTTT.

This clonotype was detected only a few times. In DNA form, the CDR3 reads TGTGCCAGCTCACCCGGGATAGCTAACTATGGCTACACCTTC. This gives the protein CASSPGIANYGYTF. The chain uses TRBV18 and TRBJ1-2; D gene ambiguous. The V and J ends lost 3 bases and 0 bases respectively, with 8 bases between them. This CDR3 region has 14 residues. Germline CDR1 is KGHSH and CDR2 is LQKENI.